The rows below give T cell receptor beta chains drawn from one sample of a study of shared clonotypes between healthy human individuals. The method was immunoSEQ multiplex PCR; TCRdb's version includes in-frame clones alone and lacks a portion of them. This table has about 2.3 million clones, around 90% appearing once. Sequences were obtained from naive CD4+ T cells from PBMCs. Receptors were obtained from a man younger than 35 in good health. Some clones in this sample may be carry-over from other donors' samples. Each CDR3 is given with its conserved first and last residue. A D gene is named only where the DNA matches it firmly. Clone size appears in some rows only: once, few, many, or a class for an expanded clone.

J: TRBJ1-1; V: TRBV5-1; size: -; D: TRBD1; DNA: TGCGCCAGCAGAGGGACAGGGAGCACTGAAGCTTTCTTT; CDR3: CASRGTGSTEAFF
J: TRBJ2-1; V: TRBV4-1; size: -; D: TRBD1; DNA: TGCGCCAGCAGCCAGGGTCCCGGGACAGGGCGTAACAATGAGCAGTTCTTC; CDR3: CASSQGPGTGRNNEQFF
J: TRBJ2-5; V: TRBV5-8; size: -; D: TRBD1; DNA: TGTGCCAGCAATAAGGACAGGGGCGGAGGGAGGGAGACCCAGTACTTC; CDR3: CASNKDRGGGRETQYF
J: TRBJ2-5; V: TRBV7-2; size: -; D: TRBD2; DNA: TGTGCCAGCAGCTTCCGACTAGCGGGGCAAGAGACCCAGTACTTC; CDR3: CASSFRLAGQETQYF
J: TRBJ2-1; V: TRBV4-2; size: once; D: -; DNA: TGTGCCAGCAGCCATCCCGACAATGAGCAGTTCTTC; CDR3: CASSHPDNEQFF
J: TRBJ1-2; V: TRBV5-1; size: -; D: TRBD1; DNA: TGCGCCAGCAGCTACACCGACAGGGCTGGGGGCTACACCTTC; CDR3: CASSYTDRAGGYTF
J: TRBJ2-7; V: TRBV11-2; size: -; D: -; DNA: TGTGCCAGCAGCTTTGTTGCGGGGCCTGCCGCCGAGCAGTACTTC; CDR3: CASSFVAGPAAEQYF
J: TRBJ2-3; V: TRBV19; size: -; D: -; DNA: TGTGCCAGTAGTATTGGATTGACCCGGTCAGATACGCAGTATTTT; CDR3: CASSIGLTRSDTQYF
J: TRBJ1-5; V: TRBV19; size: -; D: -; DNA: TGTGCCAGTACCCCTGGAGAAAATAGCAATCAGCCCCAGCATTTT; CDR3: CASTPGENSNQPQHF
J: TRBJ2-3; V: TRBV4-2; size: once; D: -; DNA: TGTGCCAGCAGCCAAGGAGTTGGTACGCAGTATTTT; CDR3: CASSQGVGTQYF
J: TRBJ2-7; V: TRBV28; size: -; D: -; DNA: TGTGCCAGCAAAGATAGGGACGCCGGTGGCGAGCAGTACTTC; CDR3: CASKDRDAGGEQYF
J: TRBJ2-7; V: TRBV5-1; size: -; D: -; DNA: TGCGCCAGCAGCCGATTGGGGGACAACCCCTACGAGCAGTACTTC; CDR3: CASSRLGDNPYEQYF
J: TRBJ1-1; V: TRBV7-2; size: -; D: -; DNA: TGTGCCAGCAGCCTCAGGGGGAACACTGAAGCTTTCTTT; CDR3: CASSLRGNTEAFF
J: TRBJ2-7; V: TRBV11-3; size: -; D: TRBD2; DNA: TGTGCCAGCAGCCCCCGAGCGGGACTAGCGGGAGGCGAGCAGTACTTC; CDR3: CASSPRAGLAGGEQYF
J: TRBJ2-5; V: TRBV5-6; size: -; D: TRBD1; DNA: TGTGCCAGCAGCCAGACAGGGGGTGGTATCGAGACCCAGTACTTC; CDR3: CASSQTGGGIETQYF
J: TRBJ2-7; V: TRBV27; size: -; D: TRBD2; DNA: TGTGCCAGCAGTTCACCGGGACTAGGAACCTACGAGCAGTACTTC; CDR3: CASSSPGLGTYEQYF
J: TRBJ2-7; V: TRBV11-2; size: -; D: TRBD1; DNA: TGTGCCAGCAGCTCCCACAGGGGGCGTTACGAGCAGTACTTC; CDR3: CASSSHRGRYEQYF
J: TRBJ2-1; V: TRBV7-2; size: -; D: -; DNA: TGTGCCAGCAGCTATGACTGGAATCCTCACAATGAGCAGTTCTTC; CDR3: CASSYDWNPHNEQFF
J: TRBJ2-3; V: TRBV4-3; size: once; D: TRBD2; DNA: TGCGCCAGCAGCCAAGAATGGCGGGAGTATTATACGCAGTATTTT; CDR3: CASSQEWREYYTQYF
J: TRBJ2-7; V: TRBV21-1; size: -; D: -; DNA: TGTGCCAGCAGCAAAGCGCTAGGGAAGACCACCAACTATAGGAAAGGACACTTC; CDR3: CASSKALGKTTNYRKGHF
J: TRBJ2-2; V: TRBV11-2; size: -; D: -; DNA: TGTGCCAGCAGCTTAGAGAACACCGGGGAGCTGTTTTTT; CDR3: CASSLENTGELFF
J: TRBJ2-2; V: TRBV2; size: -; D: -; DNA: TGTGCCAGCAGGAGAAACACCGGGGAGCTGTTTTTT; CDR3: CASRRNTGELFF
J: TRBJ2-1; V: TRBV7-9; size: -; D: TRBD2; DNA: TGTGCCAGCAGCTGGGACCCGGGACTAGCGGGAGGGCATGAGCAGTTCTTC; CDR3: CASSWDPGLAGGHEQFF
J: TRBJ1-1; V: TRBV28; size: few; D: -; DNA: TGTGCCAGCAGCTTAGTGGGGAGGGAGGACACTGAAGCTTTCTTT; CDR3: CASSLVGREDTEAFF
J: TRBJ2-1; V: TRBV19; size: -; D: TRBD2; DNA: TGTGCCAGTAGTAAGGGCGTGGGTAGCGGGAAATCCTACAATGAGCAGTTCTTC; CDR3: CASSKGVGSGKSYNEQFF
J: TRBJ2-7; V: TRBV7-9; size: -; D: -; DNA: TGTGCCAGCAGCCGCCAAGGGTACGAGCAGTACTTC; CDR3: CASSRQGYEQYF
J: TRBJ1-2; V: TRBV28; size: -; D: TRBD1; DNA: TGTGCCAGCAGTCCACCGGGACAGGTTGTCTATGGCTACACCTTC; CDR3: CASSPPGQVVYGYTF
J: TRBJ2-4; V: TRBV5-1; size: -; D: TRBD2; DNA: TGCGCCAGCAGCTTCGCTAGCGGGGGGAAAAACATTCAGTACTTC; CDR3: CASSFASGGKNIQYF
J: TRBJ1-4; V: TRBV5-1; size: -; D: -; DNA: TGCGCCAGCAGCTTGCCGGGGACAACTAATGAAAAACTGTTTTTT; CDR3: CASSLPGTTNEKLFF
J: TRBJ2-5; V: TRBV4-1; size: -; D: -; DNA: TGCGCCAGCAGCCTGATGACGACAGGCCAAGAGACCCAGTACTTC; CDR3: CASSLMTTGQETQYF
J: TRBJ2-3; V: TRBV29-1; size: -; D: -; DNA: TGCAGCGTTGGGTGGGCGAACACAGATACGCAGTATTTT; CDR3: CSVGWANTDTQYF
J: TRBJ2-1; V: TRBV5-4; size: -; D: TRBD2; DNA: TGTGCCAGCAGCCTACAGACTAGCGGGAGGAGAAATGAGCAGTTCTTC; CDR3: CASSLQTSGRRNEQFF
J: TRBJ2-2; V: TRBV28; size: -; D: -; DNA: TGTGCCAGCACACGGCTCGACACCGGGGAGCTGTTTTTT; CDR3: CASTRLDTGELFF
J: TRBJ1-5; V: TRBV30; size: -; D: -; DNA: TGTGCCTGGAGTCCCGGGCTCGCCAGCAATCAGTCCCAGCATTTT; CDR3: CAWSPGLASNQSQHF
J: TRBJ1-1; V: TRBV4-3; size: -; D: -; DNA: TGCGCCAGCAGCCAACAGGGTTTAGGGGCTGAAGCTTTCTTT; CDR3: CASSQQGLGAEAFF
J: TRBJ2-5; V: TRBV19; size: -; D: TRBD1; DNA: TGTGCCAGTAGTACTCCCACAGGGGGGGAGACCCAGTACTTC; CDR3: CASSTPTGGETQYF
J: TRBJ2-1; V: TRBV6-5; size: -; D: -; DNA: TGTGCCAGCAGGCCACTCCTCGAAGGGGCGGTGTTCTTC; CDR3: CASRPLLEGAVFF